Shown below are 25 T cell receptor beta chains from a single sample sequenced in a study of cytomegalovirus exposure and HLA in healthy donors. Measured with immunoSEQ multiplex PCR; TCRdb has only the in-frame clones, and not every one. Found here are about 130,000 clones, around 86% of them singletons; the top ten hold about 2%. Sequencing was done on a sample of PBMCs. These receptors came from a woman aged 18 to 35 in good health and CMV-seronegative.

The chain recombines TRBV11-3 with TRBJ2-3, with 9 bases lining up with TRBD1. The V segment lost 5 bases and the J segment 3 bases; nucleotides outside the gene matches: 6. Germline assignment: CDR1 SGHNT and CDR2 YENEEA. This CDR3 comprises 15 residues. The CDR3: CASSLWTGVTDTQYF. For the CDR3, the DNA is TGTGCCAGCAGCCTCTGGACAGGGGTTACAGATACGCAGTATTTT.

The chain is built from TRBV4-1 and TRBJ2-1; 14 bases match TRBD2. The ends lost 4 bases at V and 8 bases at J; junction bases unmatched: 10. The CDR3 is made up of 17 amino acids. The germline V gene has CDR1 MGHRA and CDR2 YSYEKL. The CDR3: CASSRGGGLAGVDEQFF. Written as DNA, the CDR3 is TGCGCCAGCAGCCGTGGGGGGGGACTAGCGGGAGTAGATGAGCAGTTCTTC.

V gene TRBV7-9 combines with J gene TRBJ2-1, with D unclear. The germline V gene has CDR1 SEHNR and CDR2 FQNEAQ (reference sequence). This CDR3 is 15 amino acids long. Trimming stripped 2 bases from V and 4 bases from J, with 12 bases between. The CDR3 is CASSLYAALYNEQFF. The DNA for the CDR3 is TGTGCCAGCAGCTTATACGCGGCCCTTTACAATGAGCAGTTCTTC.

The CDR3 nucleotides read TGTGCCACCAGCAGAGATCATGGGACTAGCGGGAGCTTTTTTGTCTCCTACAATGAGCAGTTCTTC. It is translated as CATSRDHGTSGSFFVSYNEQFF. The V and J genes are TRBV15 and TRBJ2-1; 14 bases fit TRBD2. The germline V gene encodes CDR1 LNHNV and CDR2 YYDKDF (reference sequence). The V and J ends lost 0 bases and 0 bases, in that order; junction bases with no gene match: 13. There are 22 residues in the CDR3.

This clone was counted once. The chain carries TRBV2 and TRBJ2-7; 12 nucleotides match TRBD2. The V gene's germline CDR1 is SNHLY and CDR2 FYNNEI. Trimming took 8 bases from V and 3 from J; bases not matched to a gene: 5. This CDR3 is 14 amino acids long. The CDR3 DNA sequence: TGTGCCAGCGCTACTAGCGGGAGGAGCTACGAGCAGTACTTC. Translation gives CASATSGRSYEQYF.

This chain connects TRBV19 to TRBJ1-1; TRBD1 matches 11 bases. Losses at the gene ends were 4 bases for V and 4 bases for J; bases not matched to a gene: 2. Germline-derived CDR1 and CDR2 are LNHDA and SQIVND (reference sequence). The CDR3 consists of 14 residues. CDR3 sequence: CASSTGTGGTEAFF. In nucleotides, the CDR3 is TGTGCCAGTAGTACGGGGACAGGGGGCACTGAAGCTTTCTTT.

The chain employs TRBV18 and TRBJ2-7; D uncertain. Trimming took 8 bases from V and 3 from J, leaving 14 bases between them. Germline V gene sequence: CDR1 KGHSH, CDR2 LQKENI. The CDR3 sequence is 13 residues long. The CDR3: CASRSPRFYEQYF. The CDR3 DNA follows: TGTGCCAGCCGATCCCCTAGATTCTACGAGCAGTACTTC.

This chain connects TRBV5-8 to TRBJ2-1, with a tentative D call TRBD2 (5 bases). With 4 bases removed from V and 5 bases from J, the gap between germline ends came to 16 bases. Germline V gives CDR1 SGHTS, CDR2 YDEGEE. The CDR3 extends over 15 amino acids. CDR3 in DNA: TGTGCCAGCAGCCGGGGAGATAGTGGGAACAATGAGCAGTTCTTC. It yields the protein CASSRGDSGNNEQFF.

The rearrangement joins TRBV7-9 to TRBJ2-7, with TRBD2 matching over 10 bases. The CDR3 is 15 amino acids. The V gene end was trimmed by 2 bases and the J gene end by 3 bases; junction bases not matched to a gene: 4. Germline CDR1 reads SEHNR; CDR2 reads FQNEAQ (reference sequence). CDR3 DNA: TGTGCCAGCAGCTTAAGCCTAGCGGGAGTCTACGAGCAGTACTTC. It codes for CASSLSLAGVYEQYF.

DNA for the CDR3: TGCGCCAGCAGCGCCAAAGAGGGGAGGGATGGCTACACCTTC. It is translated as CASSAKEGRDGYTF. J is TRBJ1-2 and V is TRBV5-1, with TRBD1 as a possible D gene (5 bases). This CDR3 region has 14 residues. V dropped 4 bases and J dropped 6 bases, with 16 bases sitting between them. The germline gives CDR1 SGHRS, CDR2 YFSETQ.

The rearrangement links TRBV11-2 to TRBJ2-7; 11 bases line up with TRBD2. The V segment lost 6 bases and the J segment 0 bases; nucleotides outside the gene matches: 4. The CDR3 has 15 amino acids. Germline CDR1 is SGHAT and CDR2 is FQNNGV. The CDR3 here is CASRYTSGSSYEQYF. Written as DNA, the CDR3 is TGTGCCAGCAGGTATACTAGCGGGAGCTCCTACGAGCAGTACTTC. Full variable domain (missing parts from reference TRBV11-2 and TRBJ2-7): EAGVAQSPRYKIIEKRQSVAFWCNPISGHATLYWYQQILGQGPKLLIQFQNNGVVDDSQLPKDRFSAERLKGVDSTLKIQPAKLEDSAVYLCASRYTSGSSYEQYFGPGTRLTVT.

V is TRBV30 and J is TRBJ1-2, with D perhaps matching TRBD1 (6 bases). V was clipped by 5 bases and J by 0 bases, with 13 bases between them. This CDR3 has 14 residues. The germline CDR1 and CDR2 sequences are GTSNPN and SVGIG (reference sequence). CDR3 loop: CAWHTRGSNYGYTF. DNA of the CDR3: TGTGCCTGGCATACCAGGGGATCTAACTATGGCTACACCTTC.

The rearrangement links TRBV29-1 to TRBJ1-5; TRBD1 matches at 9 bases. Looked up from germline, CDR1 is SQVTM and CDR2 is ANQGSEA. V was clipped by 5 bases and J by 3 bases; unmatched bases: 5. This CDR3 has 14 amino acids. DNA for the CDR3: TGCAGCGTTCAGACAGGGGGTATCAATCAGCCCCAGCATTTT. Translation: CSVQTGGINQPQHF.

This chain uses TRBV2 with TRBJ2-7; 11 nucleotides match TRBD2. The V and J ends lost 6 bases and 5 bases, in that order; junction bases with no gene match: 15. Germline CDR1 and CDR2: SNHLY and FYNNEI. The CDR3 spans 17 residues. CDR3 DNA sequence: TGTGCCAGCAGCCCCTCCGTAGCGGGAGGGCCGAGAAACGAGCAGTACTTC. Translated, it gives CASSPSVAGGPRNEQYF.

The CDR3 spells CASSFASGRLGEQYF. The DNA for the CDR3 is TGTGCCAGCAGCTTTGCTAGCGGGAGGCTGGGGGAGCAGTACTTC. The J gene is TRBJ2-7, the V gene TRBV11-1; 11 bases are a match to TRBD2. After removal of 3 bases from V and 7 bases from J, the junction contained 8 bases not matched to a gene. The CDR3 spans 15 residues. The germline V gene encodes CDR1 SGHAT and CDR2 FQDESV (reference sequence).

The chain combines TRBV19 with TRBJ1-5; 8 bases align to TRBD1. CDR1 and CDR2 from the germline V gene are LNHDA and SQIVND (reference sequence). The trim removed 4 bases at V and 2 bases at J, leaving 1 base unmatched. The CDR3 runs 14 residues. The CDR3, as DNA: TGTGCCAGTAGTAAGACAGGGGGCAATCAGCCCCAGCATTTT. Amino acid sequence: CASSKTGGNQPQHF.

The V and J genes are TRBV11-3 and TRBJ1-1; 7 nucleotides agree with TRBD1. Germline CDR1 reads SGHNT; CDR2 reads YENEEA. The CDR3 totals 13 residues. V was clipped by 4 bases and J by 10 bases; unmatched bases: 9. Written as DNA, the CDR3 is TGTGCCAGCAGCTACCCCGGACAGGAACGAGCTTTCTTT. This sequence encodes CASSYPGQERAFF.

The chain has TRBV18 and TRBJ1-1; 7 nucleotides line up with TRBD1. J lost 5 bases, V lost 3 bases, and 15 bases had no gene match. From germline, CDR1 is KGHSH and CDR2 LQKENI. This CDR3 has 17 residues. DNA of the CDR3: TGTGCCAGCTCACCCGGGACAGCTGATATTTCGGTAACTGAAGCTTTCTTT. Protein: CASSPGTADISVTEAFF.

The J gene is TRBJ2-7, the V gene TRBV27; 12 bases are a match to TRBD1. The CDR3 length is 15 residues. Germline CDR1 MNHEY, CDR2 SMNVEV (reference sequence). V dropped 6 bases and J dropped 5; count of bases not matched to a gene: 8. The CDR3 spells CASSSGTGGMDEQYF. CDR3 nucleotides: TGTGCCAGCAGCTCCGGGACAGGGGGCATGGACGAGCAGTACTTC.

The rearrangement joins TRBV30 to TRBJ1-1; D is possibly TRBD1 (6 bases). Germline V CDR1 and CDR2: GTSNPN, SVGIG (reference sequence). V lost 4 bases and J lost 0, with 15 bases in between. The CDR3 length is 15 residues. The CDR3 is CAWKGRGGLNTEAFF. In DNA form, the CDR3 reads TGTGCCTGGAAGGGTAGGGGGGGATTGAACACTGAAGCTTTCTTT.

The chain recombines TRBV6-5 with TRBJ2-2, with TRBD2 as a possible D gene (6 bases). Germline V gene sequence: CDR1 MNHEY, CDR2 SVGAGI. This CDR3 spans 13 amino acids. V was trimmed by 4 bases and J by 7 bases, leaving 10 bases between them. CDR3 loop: CASSFSRDGELFF. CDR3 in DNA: TGTGCCAGCAGTTTTTCGCGGGACGGGGAGCTGTTTTTT.

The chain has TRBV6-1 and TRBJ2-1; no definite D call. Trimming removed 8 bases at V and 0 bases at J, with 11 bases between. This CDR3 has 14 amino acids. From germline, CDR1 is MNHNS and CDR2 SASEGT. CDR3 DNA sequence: TGTGCCAGCGGCGATAGCAACTCCTACAATGAGCAGTTCTTC. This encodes CASGDSNSYNEQFF.

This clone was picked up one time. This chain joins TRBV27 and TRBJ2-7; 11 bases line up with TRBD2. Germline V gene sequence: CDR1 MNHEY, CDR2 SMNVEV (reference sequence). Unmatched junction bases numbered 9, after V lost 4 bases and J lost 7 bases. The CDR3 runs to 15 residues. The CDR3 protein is CASSSLLAGVGEQYF. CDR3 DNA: TGTGCCAGCAGTTCCCTACTAGCGGGAGTTGGTGAGCAGTACTTC.

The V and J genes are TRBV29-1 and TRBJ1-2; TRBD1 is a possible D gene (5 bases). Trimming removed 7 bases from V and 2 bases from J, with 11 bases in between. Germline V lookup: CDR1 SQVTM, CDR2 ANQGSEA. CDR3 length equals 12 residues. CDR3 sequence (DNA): TGCAGCGCAAAAACAGGAAACTATGGCTACACCTTC. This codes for CSAKTGNYGYTF.

CDR3 DNA sequence: TGTGCCAGCAGCTTAGTACAGGACACCTACGAGCAGTACTTC. Translated, it gives CASSLVQDTYEQYF. The chain uses TRBV7-9 and TRBJ2-7; possible D gene TRBD1, 5 bases. CDR3 length: 14 residues. Germline CDR1 SEHNR, CDR2 FQNEAQ (reference sequence). Between the trimmed V and J ends, which lost 1 base and 2 bases, there was a span of 9 bases.